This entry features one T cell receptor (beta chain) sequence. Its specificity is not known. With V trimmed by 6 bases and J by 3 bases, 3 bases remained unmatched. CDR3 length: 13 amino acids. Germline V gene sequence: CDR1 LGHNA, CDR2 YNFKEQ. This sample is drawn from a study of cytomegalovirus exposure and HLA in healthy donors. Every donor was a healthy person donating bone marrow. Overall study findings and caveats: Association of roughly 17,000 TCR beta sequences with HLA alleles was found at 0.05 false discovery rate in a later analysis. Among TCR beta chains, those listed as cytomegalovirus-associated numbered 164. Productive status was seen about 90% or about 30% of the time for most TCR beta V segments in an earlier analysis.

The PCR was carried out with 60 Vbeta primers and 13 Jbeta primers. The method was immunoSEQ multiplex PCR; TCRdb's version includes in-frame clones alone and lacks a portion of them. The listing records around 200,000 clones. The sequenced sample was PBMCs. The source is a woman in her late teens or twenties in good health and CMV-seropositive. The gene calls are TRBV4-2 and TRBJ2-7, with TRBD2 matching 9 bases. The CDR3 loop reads CASRPTSGYEQYF. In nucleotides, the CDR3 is TGTGCCAGCAGGCCGACTAGCGGCTACGAGCAGTACTTC.